The 5 T cell receptor beta chains below come from one sample, sequenced in a study of CD8 T cells in Susac syndrome. A quantity of roughly 0.5 to 1 ug RNA underwent reverse transcription using random hexamers. TCRdb re-derived calls from the immunoSEQ multiplex PCR reads in MiXCR, one entry per CDR3 protein. The sample holds approximately 150,000 distinct CDR3 sequences, roughly 80% seen once. Input material: CD8+ T cells from PBMCs. The receptors were sampled from a human donor with multiple sclerosis.

This clonotype showed up just a few times. The CDR3 nucleotides are TGTGCCAGCAGCTCTACCCTGAGCGGGTTCACCTACAATGAGCAGTTCTTC. This gives the protein CASSSTLSGFTYNEQFF. The chain carries TRBV11-2 and TRBJ2-1; D may be TRBD2 (6 bases). V was clipped by 4 bases and J by 2 bases, with 18 bases between them. Germline CDR1 and CDR2: SGHAT and FQNNGV. This CDR3 has 17 residues.

This chain connects TRBV19 to TRBJ2-3; D is undetermined. The CDR3 sequence is 13 residues long. The germline gives CDR1 LNHDA, CDR2 SQIVND (reference sequence). Trimming cost V 6 bases and J 4 bases, with 11 bases left between them. As DNA, the CDR3 is TGTGCCAGTAGCGCGGTGGTCGCAGATACGCAGTATTTT. Translating gives CASSAVVADTQYF.

The chain links TRBV7-8 to TRBJ2-1, with 7 bases identical to TRBD1. The V gene's germline CDR1 is SGHVS and CDR2 FQNEAQ. This CDR3 is built from 15 residues. The junction had 3 bases not matched to a gene; V was cut back by 0 bases and J by 4 bases. CDR3 residues: CASSLAQGLYNEQFF. Here the CDR3 DNA reads TGTGCCAGCAGCTTAGCACAGGGGCTTTACAATGAGCAGTTCTTC. Supplemented by reference TRBV7-8 and TRBJ2-1, the full variable domain reads GAGVSQSPRYKVAKRGQDVALRCDPISGHVSLFWYQQALGQGPEFLTYFQNEAQLDKSGLPSDRFFAERPEGSVSTLKIQRTQQEDSAVYLCASSLAQGLYNEQFFGPGTRLTVL.

V and J are TRBV14 and TRBJ2-5; the D is unclear. Per the germline V gene, CDR1 is SGHDN and CDR2 is FVKESK. V was clipped by 7 bases and J by 0 bases, with 9 bases between them. The CDR3 consists of 13 residues. The CDR3 loop reads CASTSVNQETQYF. The CDR3 nucleotides read TGTGCCAGCACCTCGGTTAACCAAGAGACCCAGTACTTC.

The genes are TRBV7-9 and TRBJ1-4, with D possibly TRBD1 on 5 matching bases. The germline V gene encodes CDR1 SEHNR and CDR2 FQNEAQ (reference sequence). The CDR3 is 17 residues long. Trimming left V 2 bases short and J 0 bases short, with 13 bases between. In DNA form, the CDR3 reads TGTGCCAGCAGCTTATGGCAGGGCCCCACAACTAATGAAAAACTGTTTTTT. This codes for CASSLWQGPTTNEKLFF.